A selection of T cell receptor beta chains follows, all from one sample in a study of blood T cell repertoires in COVID-19. The table came from immunoSEQ multiplex PCR; TCRdb's copy has only in-frame clones and leaves some out. The table has about 210,000 clones, 88% seen once. Sequenced: peripheral blood. These receptors were taken from a man aged 18 to 30 with active or convalescent COVID-19. CDR3s include the opening cysteine and the closing phenylalanine or tryptophan. The order of the fields is J gene, D gene, V gene, clone size, CDR3 DNA, CDR3 protein. A D gene is named only where the DNA matches it firmly. Some rows have no size entry. The others give once, few or many, or a class for an expanded clone.

J: TRBJ1-6
D: NA
V: TRBV10-3
size: NA
DNA: TGTGCCATCAGTGAGTCTATACGGGATTCACCCCTCCACTTT
CDR3: CAISESIRDSPLHF

J: TRBJ2-1
D: NA
V: TRBV28
size: NA
DNA: TGTGCCAGCAGTTTCCGGCTAGCCTCCTACAATGAGCAGTTCTTC
CDR3: CASSFRLASYNEQFF

J: TRBJ2-3
D: NA
V: TRBV19
size: NA
DNA: TGTGCCAGCACCGGTGGCACAGATACGCAGTATTTT
CDR3: CASTGGTDTQYF

J: TRBJ1-2
D: TRBD1
V: TRBV14
size: few
DNA: TGTGCCAGCAGCCAAGCAGGCCAGGGGGGTTCTGGCTACACCTTC
CDR3: CASSQAGQGGSGYTF

J: TRBJ2-3
D: TRBD2
V: TRBV5-4
size: NA
DNA: TGTGCCAGCAGCTTATACCTAGCGGGAGTCCCAGATACGCAGTATTTT
CDR3: CASSLYLAGVPDTQYF

J: TRBJ2-2
D: TRBD2
V: TRBV7-9
size: NA
DNA: TGTGCCAGCAGCCTACCAGGACTAGCGGGACCGAACACCGGGGAGCTGTTTTTT
CDR3: CASSLPGLAGPNTGELFF

J: TRBJ2-3
D: NA
V: TRBV24-1
size: NA
DNA: TGTGCCACCAGTGACCCTGGACTCGATACCACAGATACGCAGTATTTT
CDR3: CATSDPGLDTTDTQYF

J: TRBJ1-6
D: TRBD1
V: TRBV25-1
size: NA
DNA: TGTGCCAGCGGATGGACAGGGGGGTTCAAATCACCCCTCCACTTT
CDR3: CASGWTGGFKSPLHF

J: TRBJ2-7
D: NA
V: TRBV27
size: once
DNA: TGTGCCAGCAGTTATGGGCCCCTTGATGTCGAGCAGTACTTC
CDR3: CASSYGPLDVEQYF

J: TRBJ1-3
D: NA
V: TRBV30
size: NA
DNA: TGTGCCTGGAGCCCAACAAATCTTGGAAACACCATATATTTT
CDR3: CAWSPTNLGNTIYF

J: TRBJ1-1
D: NA
V: TRBV18
size: NA
DNA: TGTGCCAGCTCACCACCGATGTCCGGAGTGAACACTGAAGCTTTCTTT
CDR3: CASSPPMSGVNTEAFF

J: TRBJ1-5
D: NA
V: TRBV27
size: NA
DNA: TGTGCCAGCAGTTTAATAGGCTCAGCGGGTCAGCCCCAGCATTTT
CDR3: CASSLIGSAGQPQHF

J: TRBJ1-2
D: TRBD1
V: TRBV30
size: NA
DNA: TGTGCCTGGAGTGTAGGGACAGGGGGCAGAGGCTATGGCTACACCTTC
CDR3: CAWSVGTGGRGYGYTF

J: TRBJ1-4
D: TRBD1
V: TRBV28
size: NA
DNA: TGTGCCAGCAGTTACGGACAGGGGTCGTCTAATGAAAAACTGTTTTTT
CDR3: CASSYGQGSSNEKLFF

J: TRBJ2-1
D: NA
V: TRBV6-5
size: NA
DNA: TGTGCCAGCGGGATTACTAGCCGCAATGAGCAGTTCTTC
CDR3: CASGITSRNEQFF

J: TRBJ2-6
D: NA
V: TRBV6-6
size: NA
DNA: TGTGCCAGCATCCGGGATGGGTCTGGGGCCAACGTCCTGACTTTC
CDR3: CASIRDGSGANVLTF

J: TRBJ1-2
D: NA
V: TRBV9
size: NA
DNA: TGTGCCAGCAGCGCACGATTACAGGGATCTGGCTATGGCTACACCTTC
CDR3: CASSARLQGSGYGYTF

J: TRBJ1-2
D: NA
V: TRBV28
size: NA
DNA: TGTGCCAGCAGTCTTCTCCCCGACAGGTTTAACGCCAACTATGGCTACACCTTC
CDR3: CASSLLPDRFNANYGYTF

J: TRBJ1-6
D: NA
V: TRBV7-5
size: NA
DNA: TGTGCCAGAAGCTTTCGGGAGGTTAAGAAGGGGGGAATAATTAATTCACCCCTCCACTTT
CDR3: CARSFREVKKGGIINSPLHF

J: TRBJ2-1
D: NA
V: TRBV5-8
size: NA
DNA: TGTGCCAGCTTCGAAACCCTAGCGCGTGAGCAGTTCTTC
CDR3: CASFETLAREQFF

J: TRBJ1-4
D: TRBD1
V: TRBV29-1
size: NA
DNA: TGCAGCGTTTTCGATACAGGGGCCGCGGAAAAACTGTTTTTT
CDR3: CSVFDTGAAEKLFF

J: TRBJ1-1
D: NA
V: TRBV7-2
size: NA
DNA: TGTGCCAGCAGCACCAGGGCTAAAGCTTTCTTT
CDR3: CASSTRAKAFF

J: TRBJ2-1
D: NA
V: TRBV24-1
size: NA
DNA: TGTGCCACCAGTGCTACGGGAACGAACAATGAGCAGTTCTTC
CDR3: CATSATGTNNEQFF

J: TRBJ1-1
D: NA
V: TRBV7-2
size: many
DNA: TGTGCCAGCAGCTTAGTCTGGCCCAGGGCTTTCTTT
CDR3: CASSLVWPRAFF

J: TRBJ1-1
D: TRBD1
V: TRBV2
size: NA
DNA: TGTGCCAGCAGTGCCCGGACAGGTCTTATTAGGAACACTGAAGCTTTCTTT
CDR3: CASSARTGLIRNTEAFF

J: TRBJ2-5
D: NA
V: TRBV30
size: NA
DNA: TGTGCCTGGACCACAGCCCCTCAGCAATCCCAGTACTTC
CDR3: CAWTTAPQQSQYF

J: TRBJ2-3
D: NA
V: TRBV5-1
size: few
DNA: TGCGCCAGCAGCTTGACGGGAGCCCCCACAGATACGCAGTATTTT
CDR3: CASSLTGAPTDTQYF

J: TRBJ1-1
D: NA
V: TRBV3-1/TRBV3-2
size: NA
DNA: TGTGCCAGCAGCCACGAGCAGGGGAACACTGAAGCTTTCTTT
CDR3: CASSHEQGNTEAFF

J: TRBJ2-7
D: NA
V: TRBV4-3
size: NA
DNA: TGCGCCAGCAGCCATGAACCCCCCGGGACATCCGGGACTATTTCCTACGAGCAGTACTTC
CDR3: CASSHEPPGTSGTISYEQYF

J: TRBJ1-6
D: NA
V: TRBV14
size: NA
DNA: TGTGCCAGCAGCCAAGATGTGTTCGGGCAGGGGTACTCACCCCTCCACTTT
CDR3: CASSQDVFGQGYSPLHF

J: TRBJ1-2
D: NA
V: TRBV19
size: few
DNA: TGTGCCAGTAGTTACCCAGGGAGGAACTATGGCTACACCTTC
CDR3: CASSYPGRNYGYTF

J: TRBJ2-7
D: TRBD1
V: TRBV25-1
size: NA
DNA: TGTGCCAGCAGTGCTCCAGGGGGCCGGGGCGAGCAGTACTTC
CDR3: CASSAPGGRGEQYF

J: TRBJ1-4
D: TRBD1
V: TRBV6-5
size: once
DNA: TGTGCCGGCGGGGGACAGGGACGAGAAAAACTGTTTTTT
CDR3: CAGGGQGREKLFF

J: TRBJ1-5
D: NA
V: TRBV19
size: many
DNA: TGTGCCAGTAGTATAGTCGGTCATAGCAATCAGCCCCAGCATTTT
CDR3: CASSIVGHSNQPQHF

J: TRBJ2-3
D: TRBD2
V: TRBV24-1
size: NA
DNA: TGTGCCACCAGTGATGACACTAGCGGGAGTGGAGATACGCAGTATTTT
CDR3: CATSDDTSGSGDTQYF

J: TRBJ2-7
D: TRBD1
V: TRBV29-1
size: NA
DNA: TGCAGCGCAAAGACCACCCCCGGGACAGGGGCGGGGGAGCAGTACTTC
CDR3: CSAKTTPGTGAGEQYF

J: TRBJ2-1
D: NA
V: TRBV7-9
size: NA
DNA: TGTGCCAGCAGCTTAGTCATCAATGAGCAGTTCTTC
CDR3: CASSLVINEQFF

J: TRBJ1-2
D: NA
V: TRBV4-2
size: NA
DNA: TGTGCCAGCAGCCAAGACAGGGACTATGGCTACACCTTC
CDR3: CASSQDRDYGYTF

J: TRBJ2-5
D: NA
V: TRBV28
size: NA
DNA: TGTGCCAGCAGTTTACCTCGGGACTCACTCGGGGAGACCCAGTACTTC
CDR3: CASSLPRDSLGETQYF

J: TRBJ1-4
D: NA
V: TRBV18
size: NA
DNA: TGTGCCAGCTCACCTGCATCGGTGGCTAATGAAAAACTGTTTTTT
CDR3: CASSPASVANEKLFF

J: TRBJ2-1
D: TRBD1
V: TRBV12-3/TRBV12-4
size: NA
DNA: TGTGCCAGCAGCCTGACAGGGAATGAGCAGTTCTTC
CDR3: CASSLTGNEQFF

J: TRBJ1-2
D: NA
V: TRBV6-5
size: NA
DNA: TGTGCCAGCAGTCCAGGGCCGCGGAACTATGGCTACACCTTC
CDR3: CASSPGPRNYGYTF

J: TRBJ1-1
D: NA
V: TRBV19
size: NA
DNA: TGTGCCAGTAGTATAGATTCCGGAGTCGAAGCTTTCTTT
CDR3: CASSIDSGVEAFF

J: TRBJ2-3
D: TRBD2
V: TRBV19
size: NA
DNA: TGTGCCAGTAGTATAGACCCAGCGGGAGGACACACAGATACGCAGTATTTT
CDR3: CASSIDPAGGHTDTQYF

J: TRBJ2-3
D: NA
V: TRBV6-1
size: NA
DNA: TGTGCCAGCAGTGGGGGCATCCGCACAGATACGCAGTATTTT
CDR3: CASSGGIRTDTQYF

J: TRBJ2-3
D: NA
V: TRBV24-1
size: NA
DNA: TGTGCCACCAGTGATAGACGGCGGAGGGGTATGGGGGATACGCAGTATTTT
CDR3: CATSDRRRRGMGDTQYF

J: TRBJ2-7
D: NA
V: TRBV11-3
size: NA
DNA: TGTGCCAGCAGCTTAAATTCACAGTCCTCCTACGAGCAGTACTTC
CDR3: CASSLNSQSSYEQYF

J: TRBJ1-6
D: NA
V: TRBV12-3/TRBV12-4
size: NA
DNA: TGTGCCAGCAGTTTAGGGGGGGGGCCCCTCCACTTT
CDR3: CASSLGGGPLHF

J: TRBJ2-7
D: NA
V: TRBV7-8
size: NA
DNA: TGTGCCAGCAGCTTGACTAGCTCCTACGAGCAGTACTTC
CDR3: CASSLTSSYEQYF

J: TRBJ1-1
D: NA
V: TRBV30
size: NA
DNA: TGTGCCTGGGAGAGAACAGGGTTGGCTTTCTTT
CDR3: CAWERTGLAFF

J: TRBJ1-5
D: NA
V: TRBV7-2
size: NA
DNA: TGTGCCAGCAGCTTGGATGGAGGATATAGCAATCAGCCCCAGCATTTT
CDR3: CASSLDGGYSNQPQHF

J: TRBJ1-1
D: NA
V: TRBV7-2
size: once
DNA: TGTGCCAGCAGCTTAGTCGCAGGGTCAAGGCTAAACACTGAAGCTTTCTTT
CDR3: CASSLVAGSRLNTEAFF

J: TRBJ2-5
D: NA
V: TRBV7-2
size: NA
DNA: TGTGCCAGCAGCCCAACGGGAGTAGGCCAAGAGACCCAGTACTTC
CDR3: CASSPTGVGQETQYF

J: TRBJ2-1
D: TRBD1
V: TRBV19
size: NA
DNA: TGTGCCAGTACCCTGGGCACAGGGGGCTCCTACAATGAGCAGTTCTTC
CDR3: CASTLGTGGSYNEQFF

J: TRBJ1-1
D: NA
V: TRBV7-9
size: NA
DNA: TGTGCCAGCAGCTTTTTCGGGACATTAGAATGGGAAGCTTTCTTT
CDR3: CASSFFGTLEWEAFF

J: TRBJ1-5
D: NA
V: TRBV18
size: NA
DNA: TGTGCCAGCTCACCACTGGACAGTCATCAGCCCCAGCATTTT
CDR3: CASSPLDSHQPQHF

J: TRBJ2-1
D: TRBD1
V: TRBV7-9
size: NA
DNA: TGTGCCAGCAGCCCGGGACAGGGGGCGAATGAGCAGTTCTTC
CDR3: CASSPGQGANEQFF

J: TRBJ2-2
D: NA
V: TRBV5-4
size: NA
DNA: TGTGCCAGCAGCTCAGAACGCGACGGGGCCGGGGAGCTGTTTTTT
CDR3: CASSSERDGAGELFF

J: TRBJ1-5
D: NA
V: TRBV7-2
size: few
DNA: TGTGCCAGCAGCTTAGTTCTGGAGGGGAAGGGGCCCCAGCATTTT
CDR3: CASSLVLEGKGPQHF